Sequencing of this T cell receptor (beta chain) was carried out in a study of technical replicates of blood from a few donors (dated by TCRdb to about 2017). This clone was seen a handful of times. Its specific antigen is unknown. Qualities for individual bases were not recorded, and no much larger clone is one base off. Library method: the immunoSEQ multiplex PCR assay. In its TCRdb copy, this immuneACCESS table keeps in-frame sequences only and misses some clones. Where compared with another copy, unresolved V genes explain less than half of these, and the others have no known cause. The sample yields about 82,000 clones; about nine tenths were counted once. The top ten hold roughly 0.26% of the sample. The receptor was derived from a human donor in good health. Input material: T cells isolated from PBMCs.

The nucleotides are TGCGCCAGCAGCTTGGAGGGAACCGGGACAGGGGGCCGAAAACTGTTTTTT. This encodes CASSLEGTGTGGRKLFF. The rearranged segments are TRBV5-1 and TRBJ1-4, and TRBD1 aligns with 12 junction nucleotides. V lost 0 bases and J lost 10 bases, and the count of bases not matched to a germline gene is 10. CDR1 is given as SGHRS and CDR2 as YFSETQ, both from the germline V gene. Including the terminal cysteine and phenylalanine, the CDR3 comprises 17 residues. Only CDR3 DNA remains: 51 bases, in frame from the first base. Full variable domain (CDR3 extended with the reference TRBV5-1 and TRBJ1-4 proteins): KAGVTQTPRYLIKTRGQQVTLSCSPISGHRSVSWYQQTPGQGLQFLFEYFSETQRNKGNFPGRFSGRQFSNSRSEMNVSTLELGDSALYLCASSLEGTGTGGRKLFFGSGTQLSVL.